The TCR beta chain under discussion was sequenced for a study of OX40 agonist ivuxolimab in advanced cancers. As for the study in general: Previous treatment with anti-PD-1, anti-PD-L1 or anti-CTLA-4 therapy was allowed; under 50% had received some. Three patients showed partial responses: one hepatocellular carcinoma and two cutaneous melanoma cases.

The assay was immunoSEQ multiplex PCR, and TCRdb's table has in-frame clones only and misses some. Of some 67,000 clones listed, around 79% are singletons. Patients were excluded for autoimmune disease history or systemic immunosuppression. A single count supports this clone. Its matching antigen is unknown. Study-wide findings and caveats: Normalized T-cell clonal expansion was also low in some nonresponders.

V was trimmed by 1 base and J by 3 bases, leaving 12 bases between them. This CDR3 is 15 amino acids long. Germline lookup yields CDR1 LNHNV and CDR2 YYDKDF (reference sequence). This chain joins TRBV15 and TRBJ1-1; TRBD1 is a possible D gene (6 bases). The specimen was CD4+ or CD8+ T cells sorted from blood, collected in a trial of the OX40 agonist ivuxolimab. This TCR was recovered from an adult with an advanced solid tumor such as melanoma, head and neck, liver or kidney cancer. The CDR3 reads CATSRGNRDDTEAFF. The CDR3 nucleotides read TGTGCCACCAGCAGAGGAAACAGGGACGACACTGAAGCTTTCTTT.